These 13 T cell receptor beta chains originate from one sample sequenced in a study of cytomegalovirus exposure and HLA in healthy donors (dated by TCRdb to about 2017). To prepare the library, the immunoSEQ multiplex PCR assay was applied. The multiplex PCR relied on a mix of 60 forward primers for TCR Vbeta segments and 13 reverse primers for TCR Jbeta segments. The table comes from immuneACCESS by way of TCRdb, which keeps in-frame sequences with V and J called. Part of the clones is missing from these tables; in studies checked, under half for an unresolved V gene and the rest for unknown reasons. The sample includes under 200,000 clones, with 75% to 90% observed a single time. The top ten hold roughly 1.9% of the sample. What was sequenced was PBMCs. The origin of the receptors is a human donor in good health.

This clone turned up a few times. V usage is TRBV29-1 and J usage is TRBJ2-5; D may be TRBD1 (6 bases). Per germline, CDR1 SQVTM and CDR2 ANQGSEA. The CDR3 is 12 amino acids. The germline V and J ends were trimmed by 6 bases and 3 bases, with 11 bases remaining between them. CDR3 amino acids: CSVRDTKETQYF. The CDR3 DNA reads TGCAGCGTCCGGGACACTAAAGAGACCCAGTACTTC.

The chain combines TRBV6-5 with TRBJ2-3; TRBD2 matches 9 bases. V shed 6 bases and J 5 bases; nucleotides not matched to a gene: 6. CDR1 and CDR2 from the germline V gene are MNHEY and SVGAGI. The CDR3 runs 14 residues. This CDR3 reads CASRRTSVRDTQYF. The CDR3 DNA reads TGTGCCAGCAGAAGGACTAGCGTAAGAGATACGCAGTATTTT.

This sequence joins TRBV15 and TRBJ1-4; D possibly corresponds to TRBD1 (6 bases). The V gene lost 7 bases and the J gene lost 4 bases, with 19 bases spanning the gap. This CDR3 contains 16 residues. Germline lookup yields CDR1 LNHNV and CDR2 YYDKDF (reference sequence). CDR3 nucleotide sequence: TGTGCCACCACTCAGAACCCACAGGGATATAATGAAAAACTGTTTTTT. Translated: CATTQNPQGYNEKLFF.

The rearrangement links TRBV18 to TRBJ1-1, with unresolved D. The CDR3 sequence is 17 residues long. CDR1 KGHSH and CDR2 LQKENI come from the germline V gene. Deletions cut 4 bases from V and 1 base from J, with 19 bases between. The CDR3 protein is CASSRTDSGWANTEAFF. The DNA of the CDR3 is TGTGCCAGCTCACGAACAGACTCGGGGTGGGCGAACACTGAAGCTTTCTTT.

CDR3 nucleotide sequence: TGTGCCACCGGGACAGGGAGAGGCTACACCTTC. Encoded protein: CATGTGRGYTF. This chain links TRBV2 with TRBJ1-2, with 9 bases that match TRBD1. Germline loops: CDR1 SNHLY, CDR2 FYNNEI. The CDR3 runs 11 residues. V dropped 10 bases and J dropped 8; count of bases not matched to a gene: 5.

The chain recombines TRBV15 with TRBJ2-5; 9 bases are a match to TRBD1. Germline V gene lookup returns CDR1 LNHNV and CDR2 YYDKDF (reference sequence). With V trimmed by 1 base and J by 4 bases, 4 bases remained unmatched. CDR3 size: 15 residues. The CDR3 is CATSRGQGVGETQYF. The CDR3, as DNA: TGTGCCACCAGCAGAGGACAGGGGGTAGGAGAGACCCAGTACTTC. Looking up the rest from reference TRBV15 and TRBJ2-5 gives the full variable domain: DAMVIQNPRYQVTQFGKPVTLSCSQTLNHNVMYWYQQKSSQAPKLLFHYYDKDFNNEADTPDNFQSRRPNTSFCFLDIRSPGLGDTAMYLCATSRGQGVGETQYFGPGTRLLVL.

The J gene is TRBJ2-3, the V gene TRBV9; TRBD2 matches at 11 bases. CDR3 length equals 15 residues. CDR1 SGDLS and CDR2 YYNGEE come from the germline V gene. With V trimmed by 2 bases and J by 1 base, 0 bases remained unmatched. The CDR3 protein is CASSVSGGGTDTQYF. The CDR3 DNA follows: TGTGCCAGCAGCGTTAGCGGGGGGGGCACAGATACGCAGTATTTT. The whole variable domain, remainder taken from reference TRBV9 and TRBJ2-3, is DSGVTQTPKHLITATGQRVTLRCSPRSGDLSVYWYQQSLDQGLQFLIQYYNGEERAKGNILERFSAQQFPDLHSELNLSSLELGDSALYFCASSVSGGGTDTQYFGPGTRLTVL.

The rearrangement joins TRBV27 to TRBJ1-2; maybe TRBD1 (6 bases). CDR1 MNHEY and CDR2 SMNVEV come from the germline V gene (reference sequence). The CDR3 is 15 amino acids. Trimming shortened V by 5 bases and J by 0 bases, and 13 bases separated the two germline ends. The CDR3 bases are TGTGCCAGCAGTCAAACAGGGTCCGCTAACTATGGCTACACCTTC. Its protein product is CASSQTGSANYGYTF.

V and J are TRBV7-6 and TRBJ2-1; 7 bases line up with TRBD2. CDR1 and CDR2 from the germline V gene are SGHVS and FNYEAQ. V lost 1 base to trimming and J lost 3 bases; unmatched junction nucleotides: 6. This CDR3 has 16 amino acids. DNA for the CDR3: TGTGCCAGCAGCTTAGACGTAGCGGGCGACTACAATGAGCAGTTCTTC. Translation: CASSLDVAGDYNEQFF.

This clone appeared a few times. The chain has TRBV10-3 and TRBJ1-5; possibly TRBD1 for D (6 bases). The V end lost 6 bases, the J end lost 0 bases, and 6 bases lay between the germline ends. This CDR3 is 13 amino acids long. Germline V CDR1 and CDR2: ENHRY, SYGVKD. CDR3 in amino acids: CAIRQGSNQPQHF. CDR3 sequence (DNA): TGTGCCATCAGACAGGGTAGCAATCAGCCCCAGCATTTT.

The rearrangement uses TRBV4-3 and TRBJ2-7, with 9 nucleotides matching TRBD2. Trimming cost V 1 base and J 3 bases; bases outside gene matches: 4. CDR1 LGHNA and CDR2 YSLEER come from the germline V gene. The CDR3 totals 15 residues. CDR3 sequence reads: CASSQGYSGGYEQYF. CDR3 nucleotide sequence: TGCGCCAGCAGCCAAGGTTATAGCGGGGGCTACGAGCAGTACTTC.

The rearrangement links TRBV5-1 to TRBJ1-1; the D is unclear. The ends were cut back, 2 bases at V and 5 bases at J, with 13 bases in the middle. In germline, CDR1 is SGHRS, CDR2 YFSETQ. The CDR3 contains 14 residues. The chain's CDR3 is CASSFEGVQTEAFF. CDR3 bases: TGCGCCAGCAGCTTTGAGGGTGTTCAGACTGAAGCTTTCTTT.

In DNA form, the CDR3 reads TGTGCCAGCAGCCTACGAATGGGCGATACGCAGTATTTT. Its translation is CASSLRMGDTQYF. This chain uses TRBV5-6 with TRBJ2-3; D call uncertain. This CDR3 has 13 residues. The germline V gene has CDR1 SGHDT and CDR2 YYEEEE. Trimming shortened V by 4 bases and J by 6 bases, and 12 bases separated the two germline ends.